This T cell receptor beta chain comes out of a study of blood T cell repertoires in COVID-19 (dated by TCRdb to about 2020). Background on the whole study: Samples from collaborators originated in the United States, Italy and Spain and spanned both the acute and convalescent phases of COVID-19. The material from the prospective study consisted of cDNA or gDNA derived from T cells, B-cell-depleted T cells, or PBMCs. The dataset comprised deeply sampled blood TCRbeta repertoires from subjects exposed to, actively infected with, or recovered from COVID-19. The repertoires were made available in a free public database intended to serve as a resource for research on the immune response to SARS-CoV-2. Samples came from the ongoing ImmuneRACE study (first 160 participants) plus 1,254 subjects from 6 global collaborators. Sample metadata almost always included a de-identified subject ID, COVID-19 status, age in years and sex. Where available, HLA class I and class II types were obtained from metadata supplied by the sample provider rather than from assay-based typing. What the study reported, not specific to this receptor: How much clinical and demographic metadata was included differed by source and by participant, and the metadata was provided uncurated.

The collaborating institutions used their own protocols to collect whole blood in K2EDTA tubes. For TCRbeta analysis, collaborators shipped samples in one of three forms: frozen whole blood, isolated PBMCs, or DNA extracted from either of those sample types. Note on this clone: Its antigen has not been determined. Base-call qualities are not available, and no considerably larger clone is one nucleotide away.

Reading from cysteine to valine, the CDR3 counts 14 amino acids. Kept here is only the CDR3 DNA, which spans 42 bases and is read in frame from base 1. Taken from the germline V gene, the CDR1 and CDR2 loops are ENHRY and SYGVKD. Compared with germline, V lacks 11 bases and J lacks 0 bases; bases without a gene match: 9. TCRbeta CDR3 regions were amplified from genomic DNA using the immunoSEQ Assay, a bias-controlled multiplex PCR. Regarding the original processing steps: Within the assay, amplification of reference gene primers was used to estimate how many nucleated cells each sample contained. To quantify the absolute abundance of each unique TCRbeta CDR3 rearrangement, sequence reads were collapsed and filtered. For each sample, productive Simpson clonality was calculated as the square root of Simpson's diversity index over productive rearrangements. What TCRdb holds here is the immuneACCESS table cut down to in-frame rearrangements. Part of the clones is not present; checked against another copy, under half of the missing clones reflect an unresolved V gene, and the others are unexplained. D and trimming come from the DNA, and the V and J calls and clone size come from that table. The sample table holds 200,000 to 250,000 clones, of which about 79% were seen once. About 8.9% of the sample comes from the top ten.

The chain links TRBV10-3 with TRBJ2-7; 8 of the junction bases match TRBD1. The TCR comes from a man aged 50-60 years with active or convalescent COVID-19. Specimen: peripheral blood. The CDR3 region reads CAARDRMDSYEQYV. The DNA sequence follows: TGTGCCGCCCGGGACAGGATGGACTCCTACGAGCAGTACGTC.